This T cell receptor (beta chain) was recorded in a study of blood T cell repertoires in COVID-19. This clone was recorded many times. Libraries were prepared by immunoSEQ multiplex PCR; TCRdb keeps only in-frame clonotypes and omits some of them. Altogether fewer than 300,000 clones are present, around 83% being singletons, with the ten largest covering 4.5% to 7%. The ends lost 5 bases at V and 1 base at J; junction bases unmatched: 15. From germline, CDR1 is LNHDA and CDR2 SQIVND (reference sequence). CDR3 length equals 19 residues. Sequenced sample: peripheral blood. The rearrangement links TRBV19 to TRBJ1-5, with TRBD1 identical over 9 bases. The clonotype was recovered from a man older than 75 with acute or convalescent COVID-19. The CDR3 is CASSGIRDRVSLSNQPQHF. CDR3 nucleotides: TGTGCCAGTAGTGGAATCCGGGACAGGGTATCGTTAAGCAATCAGCCCCAGCATTTT.